This T cell receptor (beta chain) was sequenced for a study of T-cell memory formation after mild COVID-19. This clonotype was seen a few times. V lost 6 bases, J lost 6 bases, and 9 bases stayed unmatched. This CDR3 has 15 residues. TCRdb called the 5' RACE reads again in MiXCR, with one record for every CDR3 protein. The data show 450,000 or so distinct CDR3 sequences, more than 20% seen once. The TCR comes from an adult woman who had mild COVID-19 (a few samples of this study predate the infection). Cell type and time point are not known. This chain joins TRBV12-3 or TRBV12-4 and TRBJ1-2; TRBD1 aligns across 11 bases. The sample was PBMCs or a T cell subset sorted from them (not recorded which). The chain's CDR3 is CASSYPGQGVHGYTF. CDR3 in DNA: TGTGCCAGCAGCTACCCGGGACAGGGGGTCCATGGCTACACCTTC.